This T cell receptor (beta chain) was sequenced for a study of a mutant IDH1 vaccine in newly diagnosed glioma. Study-wide background: The start of vaccination came 4-6 weeks after radiotherapy alone, or with temozolomide cycles. Week 35 was assigned to visit V12, and week 47 was assigned to visit V13.

This table comes from immunoSEQ multiplex PCR, and its TCRdb copy is limited to in-frame clones, with some not included. Among fewer than 45,000 clones listed, 75% to 90% were seen once. Study-wide findings and caveats: Seemingly, top peripheral T cell clonotype changes bore no relation to pseudoprogression.

Of note for this clone: Its antigen remains unknown.

Time point of the sample: week 35, safety follow-up. One vaccine dose held 300 ug of mutant IDH1 20-mer peptide and came with topical imiquimod. During weeks 1, 3, 5, 7, 11, 15, 19 and 23, patients received eight vaccinations. The V gene's germline CDR1 is SEHNR and CDR2 FQNEAQ (reference sequence). This CDR3 comprises 14 residues. Trimming pared 4 bases from V and 2 bases from J, leaving 11 bases between. The clonotype comes from a man in his forties with glioma. V is TRBV7-9 and J is TRBJ2-5; D is unresolved. The sequencing here drew on PBMCs, taken from a glioma patient whose treatment included an IDH1 peptide vaccine. DNA of the CDR3: TGTGCCAGCAGCTCCTACAGAGATCAAGAGACCCAGTACTTC. Translated: CASSSYRDQETQYF.